The 8 T cell receptor beta chains below come from one sample, sequenced in a study of T-cell reconstitution after alpha-beta-depleted transplantation in children. The TCRbeta library was prepared with unique molecular identifiers. From the PCR reads, TCRdb called clonotypes with MiXCR, one entry per CDR3 protein. The data hold 19,000 or so distinct CDR3 sequences, with 10% to 15% observed a single time. The sample consisted of PBMCs, mostly from graft donor cells, taken 60 days after TCRalphabeta/CD19-depleted stem cell transplant. All receptors derive from a female patient aged 2-9 years who had a stem cell transplant for congenital amegakaryocytic thrombocytopenia, so the T cells may come from the graft donor.

This clonotype was detected ten times or more. The genes are TRBV12-3 or TRBV12-4 and TRBJ2-2, with D possibly being TRBD2 (5 bases). V was pared by 5 bases and J by 5 bases, with 21 bases between. This CDR3 is built from 17 residues. The CDR3 reads CASSGVPPGIKTGELFF. The CDR3 nucleotides read TGTGCCAGCAGTGGGGTACCTCCGGGGATAAAAACCGGGGAGCTGTTTTTT.

This clonotype has at least ten counts. The rearrangement joins TRBV5-1 to TRBJ2-3; D is ambiguous. The V gene lost 2 bases and the J gene lost 3 bases, with 10 bases spanning the gap. Germline V lookup: CDR1 SGHRS, CDR2 YFSETQ. CDR3 length equals 14 residues. The CDR3 DNA reads as TGCGCCAGCAGCTTCGGCATTTTAACAGATACGCAGTATTTT. This codes for CASSFGILTDTQYF.

This clonotype was recorded at least ten times. V gene TRBV29-1 combines with J gene TRBJ1-1; D perhaps matches TRBD1 (6 bases). The CDR3 loop spans 13 amino acids. CDR1 SQVTM and CDR2 ANQGSEA come from the germline V gene. The germline V and J ends were trimmed by 7 bases and 3 bases, with 15 bases remaining between them. CDR3 in amino acids: CSARRGPDTEAFF. The CDR3 coding sequence is TGCAGCGCCCGCAGGGGTCCGGACACTGAAGCTTTCTTT.

Sample share makes this clonotype medium-sized (0.01 to 0.1%). V gene TRBV20-1 combines with J gene TRBJ2-7; TRBD2 agrees at 12 bases. Germline V gene sequence: CDR1 DFQATT, CDR2 SNEGSKA (reference sequence). Losses at the gene ends were 6 bases for V and 5 bases for J; bases not matched to a gene: 8. CDR3 size: 14 residues. CDR3 nucleotides: TGCAGTGCGCCGACTAGCGGGAGTACCAACGAGCAGTACTTC. Translation gives CSAPTSGSTNEQYF.

The table lists this clonotype with a count of one. It may be a read error: a sequence one base away is much more abundant. The chain links TRBV7-9 to TRBJ1-5; the D is unclear. The CDR3 length is 15 residues. The germline CDR1 and CDR2 sequences are SEHNR and FQNEAQ (reference sequence). V was cut by 1 base and J by 9 bases, with 16 bases left in between. The CDR3 region has the DNA TGTGCCAGCAGCTTAGATCTAGGATCATTAGGGCCCCAGCATTTT. Amino acid sequence: CASSLDLGSLGPQHF.

This clonotype was observed many times. The genes are TRBV5-1 and TRBJ2-4; D uncertain. Between the trimmed V and J ends, which lost 5 bases and 5 bases, there was a span of 14 bases. This CDR3 region has 14 residues. CDR1 SGHRS and CDR2 YFSETQ come from the germline V gene. The DNA of the CDR3 is TGCGCCAGCAGGTGGGCCCTGGAAGAAAACATTCAGTACTTC. Amino acid sequence: CASRWALEENIQYF. The variable domain in full, with the rest retrieved from reference TRBV5-1 and TRBJ2-4, is KAGVTQTPRYLIKTRGQQVTLSCSPISGHRSVSWYQQTPGQGLQFLFEYFSETQRNKGNFPGRFSGRQFSNSRSEMNVSTLELGDSALYLCASRWALEENIQYFGAGTRLSVL.

By share, this clonotype counts as medium-sized (0.01 to 0.1%). The chain carries TRBV20-1 and TRBJ2-7; TRBD2 matches 9 bases. Germline CDR1 and CDR2: DFQATT and SNEGSKA (reference sequence). The CDR3 spans 14 residues. J was trimmed by 4 bases and V by 0 bases; bases with no gene match: 4. CDR3 amino acids: CSARDVGLAYEQYF. The CDR3 DNA sequence: TGCAGTGCTAGAGATGTTGGACTAGCGTACGAGCAGTACTTC.

This clonotype was detected ten times or more. V usage is TRBV6-4 and J usage is TRBJ2-2; the D gene could be TRBD1 or TRBD2 (5 bases each). V lost 0 bases, J lost 3 bases, and 5 bases lay in between. Germline lookup yields CDR1 MRHNA and CDR2 SNTAGT. The CDR3 loop spans 14 amino acids. This CDR3 reads CASSDSGDTGELFF. CDR3 sequence (DNA): TGTGCCAGCAGTGACTCGGGGGACACCGGGGAGCTGTTTTTT.